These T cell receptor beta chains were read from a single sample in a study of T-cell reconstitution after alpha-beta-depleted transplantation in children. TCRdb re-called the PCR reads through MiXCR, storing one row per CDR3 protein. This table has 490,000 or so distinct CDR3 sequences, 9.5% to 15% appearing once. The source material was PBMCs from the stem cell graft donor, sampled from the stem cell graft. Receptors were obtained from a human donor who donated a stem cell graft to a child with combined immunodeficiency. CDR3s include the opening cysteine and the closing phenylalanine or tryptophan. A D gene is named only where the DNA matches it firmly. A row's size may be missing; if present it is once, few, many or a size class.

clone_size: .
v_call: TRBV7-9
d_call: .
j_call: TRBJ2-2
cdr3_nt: TGTGCCAGCCGTGCAAATGCGAACACCGGGGAGCTGTTTTTT
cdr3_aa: CASRANANTGELFF

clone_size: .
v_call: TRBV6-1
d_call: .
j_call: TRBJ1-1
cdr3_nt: TGTGCCAGCAGTGAAGGATGGGGGGCGAGGAACACTGAAGCTTTCTTT
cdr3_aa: CASSEGWGARNTEAFF

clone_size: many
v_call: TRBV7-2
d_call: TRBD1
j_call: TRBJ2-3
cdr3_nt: TGTGCCAGTCAAGGGACAGGGGATTGGACAGATACGCAGTATTTT
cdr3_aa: CASQGTGDWTDTQYF

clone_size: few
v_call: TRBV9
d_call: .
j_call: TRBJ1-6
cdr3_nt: TGTGCCAGCAGCGTAGAGGGCTCATATAATTCACCCCTCCACTTT
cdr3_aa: CASSVEGSYNSPLHF

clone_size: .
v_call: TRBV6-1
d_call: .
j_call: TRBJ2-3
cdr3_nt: TGTGCCAGCAGTGAGATACAGGGGAGGAGGACAGATACGCAGTATTTT
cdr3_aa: CASSEIQGRRTDTQYF

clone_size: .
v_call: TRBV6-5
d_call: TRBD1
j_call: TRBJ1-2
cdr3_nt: TGTGCCAGCAGTTACTCTCCGGACAGGGAAGATGGCTACACCTTC
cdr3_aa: CASSYSPDREDGYTF

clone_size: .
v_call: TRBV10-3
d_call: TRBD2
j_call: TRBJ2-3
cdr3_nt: TGTGCCATCAGACCCCAGCGGGACCTAAGCACAGATACGCAGTATTTT
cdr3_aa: CAIRPQRDLSTDTQYF

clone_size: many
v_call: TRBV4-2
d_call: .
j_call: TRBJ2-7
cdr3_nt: TGTGCCAGCAGCCAAGTTTCGGGGAGCTCCTACGAGCAGTACTTC
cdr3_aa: CASSQVSGSSYEQYF

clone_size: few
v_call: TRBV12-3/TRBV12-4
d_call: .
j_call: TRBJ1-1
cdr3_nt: TGTGCCAGCAGTCCAGTTTACATGAACACTGAAGCTTTCTTT
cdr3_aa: CASSPVYMNTEAFF

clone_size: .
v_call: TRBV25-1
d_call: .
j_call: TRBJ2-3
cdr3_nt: TGTGCCAGCAGTGGTTGGGGTAGCACAGATACGCAGTATTTT
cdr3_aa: CASSGWGSTDTQYF

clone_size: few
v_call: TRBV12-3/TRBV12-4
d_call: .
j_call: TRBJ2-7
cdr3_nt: TGTGCCAGCAGCAGGGAGACCTCCTACGAGCAGTACTTC
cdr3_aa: CASSRETSYEQYF

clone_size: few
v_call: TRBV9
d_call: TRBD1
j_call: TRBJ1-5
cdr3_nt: TGTGCCAGCAGCCCAGCAGGGGGCCCCAATCAGCCCCAGCATTTT
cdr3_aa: CASSPAGGPNQPQHF

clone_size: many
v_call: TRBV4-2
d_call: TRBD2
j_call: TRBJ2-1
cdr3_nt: TGTGCCAGCAGCCAAGAGGCGGGGGGGTTCTACAATGAGCAGTTCTTC
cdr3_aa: CASSQEAGGFYNEQFF

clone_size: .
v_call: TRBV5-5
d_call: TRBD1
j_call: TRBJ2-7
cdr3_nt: TGTGCCAGCAGCATCCTTCCGGGACAGGGTCTCTCCTACGAGCAGTACTTC
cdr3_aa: CASSILPGQGLSYEQYF

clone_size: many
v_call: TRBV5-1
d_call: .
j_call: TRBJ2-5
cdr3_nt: TGCGCCAGCACCCAGGGGTCATCCCTAGAGACCCAGTACTTC
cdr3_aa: CASTQGSSLETQYF

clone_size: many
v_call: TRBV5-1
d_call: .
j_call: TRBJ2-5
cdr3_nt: TGCGCCAGTTCGGCGGGGGCATTACAAGAGACCCAGTACTTC
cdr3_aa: CASSAGALQETQYF

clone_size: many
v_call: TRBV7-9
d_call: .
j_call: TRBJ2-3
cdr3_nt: TGTGCCAGCAGCGAGACTTCCACAGATACGCAGTATTTT
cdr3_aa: CASSETSTDTQYF

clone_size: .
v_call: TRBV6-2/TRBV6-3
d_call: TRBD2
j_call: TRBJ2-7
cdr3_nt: TGTGCCAGCAGTTCAAAGGGACTACGAGGACAGTACTTC
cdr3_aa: CASSSKGLRGQYF

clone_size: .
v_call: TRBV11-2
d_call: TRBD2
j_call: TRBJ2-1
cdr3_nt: TGTGCCAGCAGCTTAGTATCACTAGCGGGAGGGGGTTACAATGAGCAGTTCTTC
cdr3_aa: CASSLVSLAGGGYNEQFF

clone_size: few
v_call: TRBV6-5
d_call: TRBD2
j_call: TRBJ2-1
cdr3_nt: TGTGCCAGCGGTAGGGGTAGCGGGAGCGGGGACAATGAGCAGTTCTTC
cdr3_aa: CASGRGSGSGDNEQFF

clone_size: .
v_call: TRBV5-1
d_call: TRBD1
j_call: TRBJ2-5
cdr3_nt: TGCGCCAGCTCTCCGGGACAGGGGTCGGAGACCCAGTACTTC
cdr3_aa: CASSPGQGSETQYF

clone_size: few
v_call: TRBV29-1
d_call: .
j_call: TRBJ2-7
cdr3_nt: TGCAGCGTTGGAGGGGGAGGGTTGTACGAGCAGTACTTC
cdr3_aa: CSVGGGGLYEQYF

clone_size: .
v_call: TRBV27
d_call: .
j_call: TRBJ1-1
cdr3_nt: TGTGCCAGCAGTTTAACGGGGGGGGTCCGGGAAGCTTTCTTT
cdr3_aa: CASSLTGGVREAFF

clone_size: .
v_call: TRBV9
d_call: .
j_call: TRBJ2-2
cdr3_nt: TGTGCCAGCAGCGTTTTGAGCACCGGGGAGCTGTTTTTT
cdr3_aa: CASSVLSTGELFF

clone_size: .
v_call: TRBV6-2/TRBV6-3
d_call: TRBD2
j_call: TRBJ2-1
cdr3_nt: TGTGCCAGCAGTGGCGGGAGATTATACAATGAGCAGTTCTTC
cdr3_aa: CASSGGRLYNEQFF

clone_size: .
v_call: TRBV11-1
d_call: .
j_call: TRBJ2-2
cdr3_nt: TGTGCCAGCAGCTTACCGGGATACACCGGGGAGCTGTTTTTT
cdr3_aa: CASSLPGYTGELFF